This TCR beta chain comes out of a study of blood T cell repertoires in COVID-19. The data were produced by immunoSEQ multiplex PCR, yet TCRdb's version contains in-frame clones alone and is incomplete. The table includes more than 450,000 clones, 87% detected once. CDR1 is MDHEN and CDR2 is SYDVKM in the germline V gene. Trimming took off 3 bases at V and 8 bases at J, with 13 bases between the two ends. The CDR3 is 13 residues long. The sequence was collected from a woman aged 18-29 years who had recovered from COVID-19. The sequenced sample was PBMCs or T cells enriched from blood (not recorded which). This chain joins TRBV28 and TRBJ1-2; D unresolved. CDR3 bases: TGTGCCAGCAGTTTCGTAAGCCCCCGAGGCTACACCTTC. Its protein is CASSFVSPRGYTF.